The 31 T cell receptor beta chains listed next were all sequenced from one sample in a study of STAT5B mutations in CD4+ large granular lymphocyte leukemia. Sequencing used immunoSEQ multiplex PCR; TCRdb keeps in-frame clones, though not all of them. Of around 37,000 clones in the sample, about four fifths were seen once. The sample consisted of CD4+ T cells from blood buffy coats. The source of these receptors is a human donor in good health.

The V call is TRBV6-6, the J call TRBJ1-2; D unresolved. This CDR3 has 12 amino acids. V shed 0 bases and J shed 10 bases, with 9 bases lying between them. CDR1 is MNHNY and CDR2 is SVGAGI in the germline V gene (reference sequence). CDR3 loop: CASSYSTPNYTF. Written as DNA, the CDR3 is TGTGCCAGCAGTTACTCGACTCCCAACTACACCTTC.

CDR3 nucleotide sequence: TGCGCCAGCAGCCTGGGGACTGGAAACACCATATATTTT. As protein: CASSLGTGNTIYF. The chain is built from TRBV5-1 and TRBJ1-3; unclear D gene. The CDR3 runs 13 residues. Germline values: CDR1 SGHRS, CDR2 YFSETQ. V lost 4 bases to trimming and J lost 2 bases, with 7 bases between them.

The V gene is TRBV5-1, the J gene TRBJ2-3; possible D gene TRBD2, 6 bases. The length of the CDR3 is 19 residues. In germline, CDR1 is SGHRS, CDR2 YFSETQ. V gave up 0 bases and J gave up 0 bases, with 20 bases separating them. The CDR3 region has the DNA TGCGCCAGCAGCTTGGTAGTTCGATCGACCGGGGGTAGCACAGATACGCAGTATTTT. Translating it yields CASSLVVRSTGGSTDTQYF.

In its sample, this clone was seen once. This chain connects TRBV15 to TRBJ2-1; the D gene is possibly TRBD2 (5 bases). The CDR3 extends over 18 amino acids. Germline V gene data show CDR1 as LNHNV and CDR2 as YYDKDF (reference sequence). V gave up 0 bases and J gave up 1 base, with 16 bases separating them. The CDR3 DNA reads TGTGCCACCAGCAGAGATCGGGAAGGGAGCAGGTCCTACAATGAGCAGTTCTTC. This gives the protein CATSRDREGSRSYNEQFF. The full variable domain, completed using reference TRBV15 and TRBJ2-1, is DAMVIQNPRYQVTQFGKPVTLSCSQTLNHNVMYWYQQKSSQAPKLLFHYYDKDFNNEADTPDNFQSRRPNTSFCFLDIRSPGLGDTAMYLCATSRDREGSRSYNEQFFGPGTRLTVL.

The chain has TRBV7-9 and TRBJ2-3; 8 bases agree with TRBD1. J lost 4 bases, V lost 3 bases, and 6 bases had no gene match. CDR3 length equals 15 residues. Germline V gives CDR1 SEHNR, CDR2 FQNEAQ (reference sequence). CDR3: CASSFAQGAADTQYF. The CDR3, as DNA: TGTGCCAGCAGCTTCGCTCAGGGGGCAGCAGATACGCAGTATTTT.

This chain links TRBV10-3 with TRBJ2-6; D ambiguous. Germline V gene sequence: CDR1 ENHRY, CDR2 SYGVKD. Between the trimmed V and J ends, which lost 4 bases and 4 bases, there was a span of 11 bases. There are 15 residues in the CDR3. The CDR3 DNA sequence: TGTGCCATCAGTGGGCACGTCGGGGGGGCCAACGTCCTGACTTTC. Protein: CAISGHVGGANVLTF.

This chain connects TRBV7-9 to TRBJ2-1, with D uncertain. The V and J ends lost 5 bases and 4 bases respectively, with 15 bases between them. CDR1 SEHNR and CDR2 FQNEAQ come from the germline V gene (reference sequence). The length of the CDR3 is 15 residues. This CDR3 reads CASSPNLRTYNEQFF. CDR3 in DNA: TGTGCCAGCAGCCCCAATCTTCGGACGTACAATGAGCAGTTCTTC.

The chain employs TRBV7-9 and TRBJ2-1; 13 nucleotides match TRBD2. The V segment lost 5 bases and the J segment 8 bases; nucleotides outside the gene matches: 6. The CDR3 contains 15 residues. The germline CDR1 and CDR2 sequences are SEHNR and FQNEAQ (reference sequence). The CDR3 DNA reads as TGTGCCAGCAGCCGCGGGACTAGCGGGACTTATGAGCAGTTCTTC. It codes for CASSRGTSGTYEQFF.

This clone was seen only a few times. The rearrangement joins TRBV6-5 to TRBJ1-1, with unresolved D. The V gene's germline CDR1 is MNHEY and CDR2 SVGAGI. The V and J ends lost 0 bases and 7 bases respectively, with 9 bases between them. CDR3 length: 13 amino acids. The DNA of the CDR3 is TGTGCCAGCAGTTACTCACCGGGCCTTGAAGCTTTCTTT. It translates to CASSYSPGLEAFF.

V usage is TRBV6-6 and J usage is TRBJ2-2; tentatively, D is TRBD2 (5 bases). Per germline, CDR1 MNHNY and CDR2 SVGAGI (reference sequence). Trimming left V 4 bases short and J 6 bases short, with 12 bases between. The CDR3 runs to 14 residues. DNA of the CDR3: TGTGCCAGCAGTTTGGGAGCTCCTGCCGGGGAGCTGTTTTTT. Residues: CASSLGAPAGELFF.

The rearrangement joins TRBV7-2 to TRBJ2-7; 7 bases are shared with TRBD2. Germline values: CDR1 SGHTA, CDR2 FQGNSA. The V segment lost 2 bases and the J segment 3 bases; nucleotides outside the gene matches: 7. The CDR3 extends over 15 amino acids. CDR3 region: CASSLQRGGYYEQYF. CDR3 DNA: TGTGCCAGCAGCTTACAGCGGGGTGGATACTACGAGCAGTACTTC.

V gene TRBV7-2 combines with J gene TRBJ2-5, with D hard to call. Trimming left V 2 bases short and J 2 bases short, with 6 bases between. CDR3 length: 13 amino acids. CDR1 is SGHTA and CDR2 is FQGNSA in the germline V gene. The CDR3 spells CASSLSAQETQYF. The CDR3 DNA reads TGTGCCAGCAGCTTAAGCGCGCAAGAGACCCAGTACTTC.

This clone was seen more than once but under ten times. V and J are TRBV29-1 and TRBJ2-2; D gene unclear. The CDR3 spans 12 residues. CDR1 and CDR2 from the germline V gene are SQVTM and ANQGSEA. Trimming cost V 6 bases and J 0 bases, with 5 bases left between them. The CDR3 DNA sequence: TGCAGCGTGGAGCCGAACACCGGGGAGCTGTTTTTT. This sequence encodes CSVEPNTGELFF.

This chain joins TRBV7-9 and TRBJ1-2; 10 bases map to TRBD1. The junction had 6 bases not matched to a gene; V was cut back by 5 bases and J by 3 bases. Germline loops: CDR1 SEHNR, CDR2 FQNEAQ (reference sequence). The CDR3 contains 15 residues. CDR3 sequence reads: CASSPAGQGYYGYTF. As DNA, the CDR3 is TGTGCCAGCAGCCCTGCGGGACAGGGGTACTATGGCTACACCTTC.

This clone appeared a single time. This rearrangement joins TRBV19 to TRBJ2-2, with D unresolved. Germline CDR1 is LNHDA and CDR2 is SQIVND (reference sequence). The CDR3 is made up of 14 amino acids. With 1 base removed from V and 3 bases from J, the gap between germline ends came to 6 bases. CDR3: CASSIGVHTGELFF. The CDR3 region has the DNA TGTGCCAGTAGTATAGGGGTCCACACCGGGGAGCTGTTTTTT.

The CDR3 region is CASSLSSGDSYEQYF. CDR3 DNA: TGTGCCAGCAGCTTGTCTAGCGGGGATTCCTACGAGCAGTACTTC. This sequence joins TRBV7-2 and TRBJ2-7; TRBD2 matches 9 bases. The V gene's germline CDR1 is SGHTA and CDR2 FQGNSA. V gave up 3 bases and J gave up 1 base; unmatched junction bases: 4. The CDR3 has 15 amino acids.

The chain combines TRBV7-6 with TRBJ1-6; 10 positions agree with TRBD1. V trimming: 5 bases; J trimming: 9 bases; junction bases outside the gene matches: 4. The CDR3 loop spans 14 amino acids. Germline lookup yields CDR1 SGHVS and CDR2 FNYEAQ. DNA of the CDR3: TGTGCCAGCAGCCGGGACAGGGGAGGTTCACCCCTCCACTTT. Its translation is CASSRDRGGSPLHF.

V usage is TRBV2 and J usage is TRBJ2-3; D not certain. Trimming took 0 bases from V and 5 from J, leaving 3 bases between them. Germline assignment: CDR1 SNHLY and CDR2 FYNNEI. This CDR3 region has 12 residues. CDR3 sequence: CASSEAVDTQYF. The CDR3 nucleotides are TGTGCCAGCAGTGAAGCGGTAGATACGCAGTATTTT.

V and J are TRBV19 and TRBJ1-5; 7 positions match TRBD1. V lost 7 bases and J lost 5; bases outside the gene matches: 8. The germline V gene has CDR1 LNHDA and CDR2 SQIVND (reference sequence). The CDR3 runs 14 residues. For the CDR3, the DNA is TGTGCCAGTACCTACAGGGGTGGAGATCAGCCCCAGCATTTT. Amino acids: CASTYRGGDQPQHF. Drawing the rest from reference TRBV19 and TRBJ1-5, the complete variable domain is DGGITQSPKYLFRKEGQNVTLSCEQNLNHDAMYWYRQDPGQGLRLIYYSQIVNDFQKGDIAEGYSVSREKKESFPLTVTSAQKNPTAFYLCASTYRGGDQPQHFGDGTRLSIL.

V gene TRBV5-4 combines with J gene TRBJ2-1, with 11 positions matching TRBD2. The CDR3 consists of 16 residues. J gave up 1 base and V 6 bases, and 6 bases lay outside the gene matches. The germline gives CDR1 SGHNT, CDR2 YYREEE (reference sequence). For the CDR3, the DNA is TGTGCCAGCAACTTAGCGGGAGGGCTATCCTACAATGAGCAGTTCTTC. As protein: CASNLAGGLSYNEQFF.

The chain carries TRBV27 and TRBJ2-2, with 10 bases matching TRBD2. This CDR3 region has 16 residues. Per the germline V gene, CDR1 is MNHEY and CDR2 is SMNVEV (reference sequence). The V segment lost 3 bases and the J segment 5 bases; nucleotides outside the gene matches: 6. The CDR3 here is CASSLASGSLTGELFF. In nucleotides, the CDR3 is TGTGCCAGCAGTTTGGCTAGCGGGAGCCTTACCGGGGAGCTGTTTTTT.

The V gene is TRBV7-3, the J gene TRBJ2-3; perhaps TRBD2 as D (6 bases). V lost 2 bases and J 7 bases, leaving 13 bases between the germline ends. The CDR3 length is 14 residues. Germline values: CDR1 SGHTA, CDR2 FQGTGA. The DNA for the CDR3 is TGTGCCAGCAGCTTATCGTGGACTACCCATACGCAGTATTTT. Its translation: CASSLSWTTHTQYF.

The chain joins TRBV9 to TRBJ2-3; 8 bases agree with TRBD2. This CDR3 region has 15 residues. Germline V gene lookup returns CDR1 SGDLS and CDR2 YYNGEE. V lost 3 bases, J lost 5 bases, and 8 bases stayed unmatched. This CDR3 is CASSGTGLGLDTQYF. The DNA for the CDR3 is TGTGCCAGCAGCGGAACGGGACTAGGTTTAGATACGCAGTATTTT.

As for this clone: One junction end disagrees with the germline gene, perhaps due to a read error. V and J are TRBV7-8 and TRBJ2-7; maybe TRBD1 (7 bases). The CDR3 runs to 18 residues. CDR1 SGHVS and CDR2 FQNEAQ come from the germline V gene. CDR3 sequence reads: CASSLGGRQGAGSYEQYF. The DNA for the CDR3 is TGTGCCAGCAGTTTAGGGGGGCGACAGGGCGCGGGGTCCTACGAGCAGTACTTC.

The chain carries TRBV30 and TRBJ2-5; D possibly corresponds to TRBD2 (6 bases). V was clipped by 4 bases and J by 5 bases, with 8 bases between them. This CDR3 spans 11 amino acids. CDR1 and CDR2 from the germline V gene are GTSNPN and SVGIG (reference sequence). The CDR3 bases are TGTGCCTGGAACCTAGCGGAGACCCAGTACTTC. As protein: CAWNLAETQYF.

For the CDR3, the DNA is TGTGCCAGCAGCTTGACTAGCGGGGGACGGGATACGCAGTATTTT. This gives the protein CASSLTSGGRDTQYF. This chain links TRBV11-3 with TRBJ2-3; 12 nucleotides align to TRBD2. Germline CDR1 is SGHNT and CDR2 is YENEEA. The CDR3 has 15 amino acids. V lost 3 bases and J lost 6; bases outside the gene matches: 4.

This rearrangement joins TRBV27 to TRBJ1-2, with D possibly TRBD1 on 6 matching bases. Germline assignment: CDR1 MNHEY and CDR2 SMNVEV (reference sequence). The CDR3 spans 15 residues. Between the trimmed V and J ends, which lost 3 bases and 4 bases, there was a span of 15 bases. The CDR3 protein is CASSFKAGELYGYTF. CDR3 nucleotide sequence: TGTGCCAGCAGTTTTAAGGCAGGGGAACTCTATGGCTACACCTTC.

The chain couples TRBV6-5 to TRBJ1-2; 10 bases are shared with TRBD1. Trimming removed 6 bases from V and 4 bases from J; junction bases left unmatched: 5. The germline V gene has CDR1 MNHEY and CDR2 SVGAGI. The CDR3 contains 14 residues. The CDR3 DNA is TGTGCCAGCAGAAGGACAGGGGGGATCTATGGCTACACCTTC. Protein: CASRRTGGIYGYTF.

The rearrangement uses TRBV2 and TRBJ2-7; the match to TRBD2 covers 9 bases. After removal of 3 bases from V and 4 bases from J, the junction contained 16 bases not matched to a gene. The CDR3 runs to 18 residues. The germline V gene has CDR1 SNHLY and CDR2 FYNNEI. CDR3 loop: CASSDEDLGAGGPYEQYF. The CDR3 DNA follows: TGTGCCAGCAGTGATGAGGACCTGGGGGCGGGAGGGCCTTACGAGCAGTACTTC.

The rearrangement links TRBV9 to TRBJ2-7; D is perhaps TRBD2 (7 bases). In germline, CDR1 is SGDLS, CDR2 YYNGEE. This CDR3 has 16 residues. Deletions cut 1 base from V and 5 bases from J, with 19 bases between. CDR3 sequence reads: CASSVRGGAFRNEQYF. As DNA, the CDR3 is TGTGCCAGCAGCGTAAGGGGGGGGGCCTTCCGAAACGAGCAGTACTTC.

The CDR3 DNA reads as TGCGCCAGCAGCCAAGAAGTCGGACAGGGGTTGGCAGATACGCAGTATTTT. It encodes CASSQEVGQGLADTQYF. The V gene is TRBV4-3, the J gene TRBJ2-3; 9 bases line up with TRBD1. Germline V gene sequence: CDR1 LGHNA, CDR2 YSLEER. There are 17 residues in the CDR3. J lost 4 bases, V lost 0 bases, and 8 bases had no gene match.